The entry that follows covers one T cell receptor (beta chain) sequence. What it recognizes is unknown. Trimming removed 4 bases from V and 2 bases from J, with 6 bases in between. CDR1 and CDR2 (germline): SGHNT, YYREEE (reference sequence). The CDR3 is 12 residues long. Assay: immunoSEQ multiplex PCR; the TCRdb copy retains only in-frame clones and omits some. The table shows around 99,000 clones, with 92% occurring only once. These data belong to a study of T cell responses to AZD1222 COVID-19 vaccine. Findings of the study overall: Spike-specific TCR depth and breadth grew after two AZD1222 doses.

The J gene is TRBJ1-2, the V gene TRBV5-4; D gene uncertain. The input for sequencing was peripheral blood, taken 28 days after the second AZD1222 dose. This clonotype was sampled from an adult who received the AZD1222 COVID-19 vaccine. CDR3 in amino acids: CASSRGNYGYTF. The CDR3, as DNA: TGTGCCAGCAGCCGAGGGAACTATGGCTACACCTTC.